This passage covers 24 T cell receptor beta chains from one sample sequenced in a study of blood T cell repertoires in COVID-19. The assay was immunoSEQ multiplex PCR, and TCRdb's table has in-frame clones only and misses some. Of under 350,000 clones listed, 80% to 90% are singletons. The specimen sequenced was PBMCs or T cells enriched from blood (not recorded which). Receptors were obtained from a woman aged 40 to 50 with acute COVID-19.

This clone was counted between two and nine times. This chain joins TRBV19 and TRBJ2-4, with 11 bases that match TRBD2. CDR3 length: 19 amino acids. After removal of 6 bases from V and 0 bases from J, the junction contained 13 bases not matched to a gene. Germline CDR1 and CDR2: LNHDA and SQIVND (reference sequence). Written as DNA, the CDR3 is TGTGCCAGTAGCTTAACTAGCGGGGGTGACTCCATAGCCAAAAACATTCAGTACTTC. Amino acid sequence: CASSLTSGGDSIAKNIQYF. The full variable domain, completed using reference TRBV19 and TRBJ2-4, is DGGITQSPKYLFRKEGQNVTLSCEQNLNHDAMYWYRQDPGQGLRLIYYSQIVNDFQKGDIAEGYSVSREKKESFPLTVTSAQKNPTAFYLCASSLTSGGDSIAKNIQYFGAGTRLSVL.

This chain links TRBV5-1 with TRBJ2-3, with 15 bases fitting TRBD2. Germline values: CDR1 SGHRS, CDR2 YFSETQ. V was pared by 4 bases and J by 4 bases, with 4 bases of the junction left unmatched. The CDR3 loop spans 16 amino acids. Written as DNA, the CDR3 is TGCGCCAGCAGCCCTGGACTAGCGGGAGGGCCAGATACGCAGTATTTT. The encoded protein is CASSPGLAGGPDTQYF. The entire variable domain, with the rest obtained from reference TRBV5-1 and TRBJ2-3, is as follows: KAGVTQTPRYLIKTRGQQVTLSCSPISGHRSVSWYQQTPGQGLQFLFEYFSETQRNKGNFPGRFSGRQFSNSRSEMNVSTLELGDSALYLCASSPGLAGGPDTQYFGPGTRLTVL.

This rearrangement joins TRBV10-3 to TRBJ2-3; 12 positions agree with TRBD2. This CDR3 is built from 16 residues. The germline gives CDR1 ENHRY, CDR2 SYGVKD. V trimming: 6 bases; J trimming: 1 base; junction bases outside the gene matches: 5. CDR3 DNA: TGTGCCATCAGCCTGACTAGCGGGGGAGGCACAGATACGCAGTATTTT. Protein product: CAISLTSGGGTDTQYF.

This clone occurred once. The V call is TRBV3-1 (or the pseudogene TRBV3-2), the J call TRBJ2-5, with TRBD1 matching over 7 bases. V dropped 2 bases and J dropped 4; count of bases not matched to a gene: 10. The CDR3 has 16 amino acids. Looked up from germline, CDR1 is LGHDT and CDR2 is YNNKEL (reference sequence). CDR3 sequence reads: CASSQINRAGGETQYF. The CDR3 nucleotides read TGTGCCAGCAGCCAAATAAACAGGGCAGGGGGAGAGACCCAGTACTTC.

CDR3 sequence reads: CASSLARRPRVWEQYF. The CDR3 DNA is TGTGCCAGCAGCTTGGCCAGGCGTCCTCGAGTGTGGGAGCAGTACTTC. The rearrangement uses TRBV5-6 and TRBJ2-7; D remains unclear. V lost 0 bases and J 7 bases, leaving 20 bases between the germline ends. The CDR3 has 16 amino acids. Germline lookup yields CDR1 SGHDT and CDR2 YYEEEE.

The chain has TRBV27 and TRBJ1-2; 10 bases fit TRBD1. Trimming removed 2 bases from V and 4 bases from J; junction bases left unmatched: 7. The CDR3 runs 16 residues. Per germline, CDR1 MNHEY and CDR2 SMNVEV (reference sequence). The CDR3 DNA reads TGTGCCAGCAGTTTAGCCCGGACAGGGGGTATCTATGGCTACACCTTC. The encoded protein is CASSLARTGGIYGYTF.

The chain recombines TRBV7-9 with TRBJ1-4, with 8 bases that match TRBD1. The germline CDR1 and CDR2 sequences are SEHNR and FQNEAQ (reference sequence). The CDR3 consists of 15 residues. V lost 4 bases, J lost 6 bases, and 7 bases stayed unmatched. CDR3 bases: TGTGCCAGCAGCTGGGGACAGGCGGTCGATGAAAAACTGTTTTTT. It specifies CASSWGQAVDEKLFF. Complete variable domain (other parts from reference TRBV7-9 and TRBJ1-4): DTGVSQNPRHKITKRGQNVTFRCDPISEHNRLYWYRQTLGQGPEFLTYFQNEAQLEKSRLLSDRFSAERPKGSFSTLEIQRTEQGDSAMYLCASSWGQAVDEKLFFGSGTQLSVL.

The V call is TRBV3-1 (or the pseudogene TRBV3-2), the J call TRBJ2-2; 8 nucleotides align to TRBD1. Germline V CDR1 and CDR2: LGHDT, YNNKEL (reference sequence). With V trimmed by 3 bases and J by 6 bases, 9 bases remained unmatched. This CDR3 contains 16 residues. The CDR3 sequence: CASSQAGQGQSGELFF. CDR3 sequence (DNA): TGTGCCAGCAGCCAGGCTGGACAGGGACAATCCGGGGAGCTGTTTTTT.

V gene TRBV7-2 combines with J gene TRBJ2-2; 10 positions match TRBD2. The germline V gene has CDR1 SGHTA and CDR2 FQGNSA. The V segment lost 0 bases and the J segment 6 bases; nucleotides outside the gene matches: 4. The CDR3 consists of 16 residues. The CDR3 DNA reads as TGTGCCAGCAGCTTAGCCCCTAGCGGGAGTTCCGGGGAGCTGTTTTTT. It encodes CASSLAPSGSSGELFF.

This clone was detected once. The rearrangement uses TRBV7-2 and TRBJ2-7; TRBD1 matches at 10 bases. Trimming took 5 bases from V and 1 from J; bases not matched to a gene: 5. The length of the CDR3 is 15 residues. The germline gives CDR1 SGHTA, CDR2 FQGNSA. DNA for the CDR3: TGTGCCAGCAGCAACGACAGGGGGCTGTCCTACGAGCAGTACTTC. Residues: CASSNDRGLSYEQYF.

This clone was counted only a few times. DNA for the CDR3: TGCGCCAGCAGCCAAGATGGTGCAGGGTTTCAGCCCCAGCATTTT. Translating gives CASSQDGAGFQPQHF. This chain joins TRBV4-1 and TRBJ1-5; a weak D match, TRBD1 (5 bases). Trimming took 0 bases from V and 6 from J, leaving 12 bases between them. Germline CDR1 is MGHRA and CDR2 is YSYEKL. CDR3 length: 15 amino acids.

The chain combines TRBV7-2 with TRBJ1-5; D remains ambiguous. Between the trimmed V and J ends, which lost 4 bases and 1 base, there was a span of 8 bases. Germline CDR1 SGHTA, CDR2 FQGNSA. CDR3 length equals 14 residues. The CDR3 sequence is CASSSSASNQPQHF. In nucleotides, the CDR3 is TGTGCCAGCAGCTCTAGCGCCAGCAATCAGCCCCAGCATTTT.

J is TRBJ2-1 and V is TRBV4-2, with a weak D call TRBD2 (6 bases). This CDR3 has 21 amino acids. Trimming stripped 1 base from V and 0 bases from J, with 25 bases between. Germline-derived CDR1 and CDR2 are LGHNA and YNFKEQ. CDR3 region: CASSQAGTPTYPAHSYNEQFF. Written as DNA, the CDR3 is TGTGCCAGCAGCCAAGCCGGGACTCCTACCTACCCTGCTCACTCCTACAATGAGCAGTTCTTC.

The rearrangement uses TRBV4-1 and TRBJ2-1; D call uncertain. The CDR3 has 14 residues. CDR1 and CDR2 from the germline V gene are MGHRA and YSYEKL. Trimming stripped 0 bases from V and 2 bases from J, with 5 bases between. The CDR3 reads CASSQDPAYNEQFF. As DNA, the CDR3 is TGCGCCAGCAGCCAAGACCCCGCCTACAATGAGCAGTTCTTC.

This sequence joins TRBV11-2 and TRBJ2-2; D is possibly TRBD2 (5 bases). Germline V lookup: CDR1 SGHAT, CDR2 FQNNGV. CDR3 length equals 16 residues. The V end was cut by 2 bases, the J end by 4 bases, with 14 bases between. The CDR3 sequence is CASSLTASSSTGELFF. Written as DNA, the CDR3 is TGTGCCAGCAGCTTAACCGCTAGCTCGAGCACCGGGGAGCTGTTTTTT.

Here the CDR3 reads CASSLAGRGSGANVLTF. CDR3 DNA sequence: TGTGCCAGCAGCTTAGCAGGCAGGGGGTCTGGGGCCAACGTCCTGACTTTC. V usage is TRBV7-8 and J usage is TRBJ2-6, with 7 nucleotides matching TRBD1. Germline CDR1 is SGHVS and CDR2 is FQNEAQ. Germline trimming cut 0 bases from V and 1 base from J; bases unmatched to any gene: 3. CDR3 length: 17 amino acids.

V usage is TRBV10-3 and J usage is TRBJ1-6; D might be TRBD1 (5 bases). Germline V lookup: CDR1 ENHRY, CDR2 SYGVKD. The CDR3 runs 15 residues. Trimming cost V 3 bases and J 2 bases, with 8 bases left between them. The CDR3: CAISDRVPYNSPLHF. The CDR3 bases are TGTGCCATCAGTGACAGGGTCCCCTATAATTCACCCCTCCACTTT.

This chain links TRBV5-1 with TRBJ2-7; tentative D call: TRBD1 (5 bases). CDR3 length equals 14 residues. V lost 2 bases and J 6 bases, leaving 15 bases between the germline ends. The germline V gene encodes CDR1 SGHRS and CDR2 YFSETQ. The CDR3 nucleotides read TGCGCCAGCAGCTTAAGCCCGACAGTCGGCGAGCAGTACTTC. Its protein is CASSLSPTVGEQYF.

The chain couples TRBV20-1 to TRBJ1-2, with no clear D. Looked up from germline, CDR1 is DFQATT and CDR2 is SNEGSKA (reference sequence). The CDR3 length is 14 residues. V dropped 3 bases and J dropped 6 bases, with 17 bases sitting between them. CDR3 sequence: CSASLRQTRDGYTF. DNA of the CDR3: TGCAGTGCTAGTCTGCGGCAAACTAGGGATGGCTACACCTTC.

The rearrangement links TRBV6-5 to TRBJ2-3, with a weak D call TRBD2 (5 bases). Germline V gene sequence: CDR1 MNHEY, CDR2 SVGAGI. V lost 2 bases and J lost 1, with 10 bases in between. The CDR3 runs to 15 residues. In DNA, the CDR3 is TGTGCCAGCAGTTACCGGGGATGGGGCACAGATACGCAGTATTTT. It codes for CASSYRGWGTDTQYF.

The genes are TRBV7-9 and TRBJ2-3; D ambiguous. Trimming took 3 bases from V and 0 from J, leaving 10 bases between them. Looked up from germline, CDR1 is SEHNR and CDR2 is FQNEAQ (reference sequence). This CDR3 has 15 residues. DNA of the CDR3: TGTGCCAGCAGCTTGGTCGGCGGTAGCACAGATACGCAGTATTTT. Its protein product is CASSLVGGSTDTQYF.

This clone was seen just once. The V and J genes are TRBV7-9 and TRBJ1-6, with D tentatively TRBD1 (5 bases). CDR3 length: 18 amino acids. Trimming left V 1 base short and J 8 bases short, with 21 bases between. Germline lookup yields CDR1 SEHNR and CDR2 FQNEAQ (reference sequence). The CDR3 reads CASSLGRGRLEADSPLHF. The CDR3 nucleotides read TGTGCCAGCAGCTTAGGGCGGGGGAGATTAGAAGCAGATTCACCCCTCCACTTT. Looking up the rest from reference TRBV7-9 and TRBJ1-6 gives the full variable domain: DTGVSQNPRHKITKRGQNVTFRCDPISEHNRLYWYRQTLGQGPEFLTYFQNEAQLEKSRLLSDRFSAERPKGSFSTLEIQRTEQGDSAMYLCASSLGRGRLEADSPLHFGNGTRLTVT.

The chain combines TRBV29-1 with TRBJ2-7, with a possible D match to TRBD2 (5 bases). Per germline, CDR1 SQVTM and CDR2 ANQGSEA. The CDR3 spans 13 residues. Between the trimmed V and J ends, which lost 7 bases and 6 bases, there was a span of 19 bases. The CDR3, as DNA: TGCAGCGCTAAACCGTGGACGGACTCCGAGCAGTACTTC. Protein sequence: CSAKPWTDSEQYF.

CDR3 region: CASSARQNTEAFF. Written as DNA, the CDR3 is TGTGCCAGCAGCGCGCGACAGAACACTGAAGCTTTCTTT. J is TRBJ1-1 and V is TRBV9; D unclear. The germline V gene encodes CDR1 SGDLS and CDR2 YYNGEE. Deletions cut 3 bases from V and 1 base from J, with 7 bases between. CDR3 length: 13 residues.